This T cell receptor (beta chain) was obtained from a study of blood T cells in healthy people across ages. Study-wide results and caveats: Estimates of total diversity, which came from one million sequenced T cells, were considered to be underestimates.

Germline CDR1 ENHRY, CDR2 SYGVKD. V was clipped by 5 bases and J by 7 bases, with 9 bases between them. This CDR3 region has 12 residues. Extraction of total RNA produced a minimum of 5.5 micrograms from each sample. This clonotype has more than one count but fewer than ten. Antigen: not known. A J-beta primer mix and a sample-barcoded 5' primer were used in a second PCR of roughly 6 to 11 cycles. TCRdb redid the calling of the 5' RACE reads with MiXCR, one entry per CDR3 protein. This sample has approximately 770,000 distinct CDR3 sequences, with more than 45% found just once. Sequenced: blood. The clonotype was recovered from a man in his thirties or forties in good health. The chain uses TRBV10-3 and TRBJ1-5; no reliable D call. The CDR3 loop reads CAISSEGQPQHF. As DNA, the CDR3 is TGTGCCATCAGTAGCGAGGGCCAGCCCCAGCATTTT.